The sequence of this TCR beta chain was determined in a study of post-analysis software for immune sequencing data. TCR beta libraries were prepared from cDNA with unique molecular identifiers. TCRdb itself ran the PCR reads through MiXCR, one entry per CDR3 protein. Among approximately 730,000 distinct CDR3 sequences listed, about 32% were seen once. Material for sequencing was blood. The clonotype comes from a girl aged 5 to 17 with multiple sclerosis.

The CDR3 loop is CSIGQGADHDGYTF. The CDR3, as DNA: TGCAGCATCGGACAGGGGGCCGACCATGATGGCTACACCTTC. The chain joins TRBV29-1 to TRBJ1-2, with 11 bases matching TRBD1. With 8 bases clipped from V and 6 bases from J, the junction kept 11 bases outside the gene matches. CDR1 and CDR2 from the germline V gene are SQVTM and ANQGSEA. The CDR3 is made up of 14 amino acids.